The 2 T cell receptor beta chains in this list originate from one sample, sequenced in a study of blood T cell repertoires in COVID-19. Profiling relied on immunoSEQ multiplex PCR, and the TCRdb table lists in-frame clones only, not all of them. The top ten clones hold around 6.4% of a sample with under 250,000 clones, 85% of them seen once. Sequenced sample: peripheral blood. These receptors were taken from a woman aged 60-70 years with active or convalescent COVID-19.

This clone was counted once. V and J are TRBV15 and TRBJ1-1, with a tentative D call TRBD1 (6 bases). Germline CDR1 reads LNHNV; CDR2 reads YYDKDF (reference sequence). CDR3 length: 13 residues. V lost 2 bases and J 4 bases, leaving 8 bases between the germline ends. CDR3 bases: TGTGCCACCAGCAGAAGGGGGGGCACTGAAGCTTTCTTT. It specifies CATSRRGGTEAFF.

The chain uses TRBV10-2 and TRBJ2-5; 8 bases align to TRBD1. V trimming: 4 bases; J trimming: 0 bases; junction bases outside the gene matches: 4. There are 15 residues in the CDR3. CDR1 and CDR2 (germline): WSHSY, SAAADI. CDR3 sequence: CASSAGTGDQETQYF. The DNA of the CDR3 is TGCGCCAGCAGTGCCGGGACAGGAGACCAAGAGACCCAGTACTTC.